This T cell receptor (beta chain) comes out of a study of Graves' ophthalmopathy and Graves' hyperthyroidism. RNA transcripts served as template for amplifying TCR beta CDR3 sequences. Scientists carried out first-round RT-PCR using HTBI primers and then a second-round multiplex PCR. TCRdb reprocessed the multiplex PCR reads with MiXCR, giving one entry per CDR3 protein. Among about 180,000 distinct CDR3 sequences, 37% were seen once, and the ten largest hold roughly 5.2%. General observations from the study: For predicting ophthalmopathy progression, the model had about 71% sensitivity and nearly 75% specificity.

The diagnostic workup employed clinical symptoms, serum thyroxine, TRAb, thyroid ultrasound and orbital computed tomography. As for this clonotype: The antigen remains undetermined.

CDR1 is MNHEY, CDR2 SMNVEV, per germline (reference sequence). Trimming took off 5 bases at V and 2 bases at J, with 21 bases between the two ends. The CDR3 has 17 amino acids. This clonotype originated in a middle-aged woman with Graves' ophthalmopathy. The sequencing input was peripheral blood. The chain links TRBV27 to TRBJ2-5; no firm D call. CDR3 DNA sequence: TGTGCCAGCAGTCCCTCCGGTTGGTCATTACGACAAGAGACCCAGTACTTC. This gives the protein CASSPSGWSLRQETQYF.